One T cell receptor beta chain is described in this entry. The antigen is undetermined. Trimming took 0 bases from V and 8 from J; bases not matched to a gene: 10. CDR3 length equals 17 residues. Germline V gene lookup returns CDR1 SNHLY and CDR2 FYNNEI. The data were taken from a study of post-analysis software for immune sequencing data. Across the study: Secondary progressive, relapsing-remitting and progressive-relapsing multiple sclerosis were among the included disease courses. Study outcomes and limitations: Patients with multiple sclerosis recorded significantly lower normalized Chao1 diversity than controls, the study found. Several TRBV segments occurring more often in patients than controls included TRBV5-6, TRBV5-1 and TRBV20-1. Analysis by F measure revealed that same-batch samples clustered strongly together.

Carried by the TCR beta cDNA libraries were unique molecular identifiers. The source material, 1 to 10 million T cells, gave rise to about 520,000 cDNA molecules. Via MiXCR, TCRdb re-called the PCR reads, giving one row per CDR3 protein. The table has some 260,000 distinct CDR3 sequences, around 34% seen once. Sequenced sample: blood. J is TRBJ1-4 and V is TRBV2, with 9 positions matching TRBD1. The origin of this receptor is a girl under 18 with multiple sclerosis. CDR3 residues: CASSEAGTGPLREKLFF. The DNA for the CDR3 is TGTGCCAGCAGTGAAGCCGGGACAGGGCCTCTCAGGGAAAAACTGTTTTTT.